This TCR beta chain comes out of a study of blood T cell repertoires in COVID-19. On the study more broadly: COVID-19 samples from acute and convalescent phases originated in the United States, Italy and Spain. From T cells, B-cell-depleted T cells, or PBMCs came the material, which was cDNA or gDNA.

Germline CDR1 and CDR2: MNHEY and SMNVEV (reference sequence). V lost 1 base, J lost 0 bases, and 16 bases lay in between. The CDR3 extends over 18 amino acids. In the original workflow: Researchers report that nucleated cell counts were estimated from reference gene primer amplification. Sequencing used immunoSEQ multiplex PCR; TCRdb keeps in-frame clones, though not all of them. The V and J calls and the clone size are those of that table, but D and trimming were determined from the DNA. This sample has 45,000 to 55,000 clones; roughly 84% occur once, and the top ten carry around 1.6%. Material: peripheral blood. The V gene is TRBV27, the J gene TRBJ1-3; maybe TRBD1 (5 bases). This clonotype was obtained from a man aged 45-65 years with acute or convalescent COVID-19. CDR3 DNA sequence: TGTGCCAGCAGTTTATTTGGGGCGCCAACGATCTCTGGAAACACCATATATTTT. This translates into CASSLFGAPTISGNTIYF.